The sequence of this T cell receptor beta chain was determined in a study of shared clonotypes between healthy human individuals. In the study overall: CD4 naive cells filled three plates per donor, CD4 memory three, CD8 naive two and CD8 memory one.

Study conclusions and caveats: Around 5.3% of naive CD4 clonotypes were shared across a handful of donors.

Note on this clone: Its antigen remains unknown.

Assay: immunoSEQ multiplex PCR; the TCRdb copy retains only in-frame clones and omits some. This sample has roughly 810,000 clones, with about 96% found just once. Naive CD8 cells lacked CD45RO and underwent positive selection for CCR7, leaving out terminally differentiated effector memory CD45RA+ cells. Germline values: CDR1 SGHRS, CDR2 YFSETQ. Trimming shortened V by 9 bases and J by 1 base, and 13 bases separated the two germline ends. The CDR3 extends over 14 amino acids. J is TRBJ2-2 and V is TRBV5-1, with TRBD1 as a possible D gene (5 bases). This receptor was taken from a man aged 25 to 40 in good health. Source material: naive CD8+ T cells sorted from blood. The CDR3: CATQPGQNTGELFF. CDR3 sequence (DNA): TGCGCCACCCAACCAGGACAGAACACCGGGGAGCTGTTTTTT.